The source of this TCR beta chain is a study of T-cell memory formation after mild COVID-19. TCRdb re-called the 5' RACE reads through MiXCR, storing one row per CDR3 protein. The top ten hold approximately 12% of the sample, which has roughly 350,000 distinct CDR3 sequences, around 20% seen once. CDR3 length equals 13 residues. Trimming left V 1 base short and J 6 bases short, with 7 bases between. Per germline, CDR1 LNHNV and CDR2 YYDKDF (reference sequence). This sequence was found in an adult woman who had mild COVID-19 (a few samples of this study predate the infection). Cell type and time point are not known. The chain has TRBV15 and TRBJ2-1; D is possibly TRBD2 (6 bases). The specimen was PBMCs or a T cell subset sorted from them (not recorded which). CDR3 sequence (DNA): TGTGCCACCAGCAGAGGGACTATCAATGAGCAGTTCTTC. Translation gives CATSRGTINEQFF.